One sample yielded the 18 T cell receptor beta chains listed below, sequenced in a study of cytomegalovirus exposure and HLA in healthy donors. The study ran its PCR with 60 Vbeta and 13 Jbeta primers. TCRdb's table, derived via immunoSEQ multiplex PCR, lists solely in-frame clones and lacks some. The sample has 50,000 to 70,000 clones, and its top ten clones hold 3.6%. The sequenced sample consisted of PBMCs. These receptor sequences come from a woman under 30 in good health and CMV-seronegative.

This chain uses TRBV4-1 with TRBJ2-7, with D maybe TRBD1 (5 bases). Between the trimmed V and J ends, which lost 3 bases and 5 bases, there was a span of 17 bases. The CDR3 sequence is 15 residues long. Per germline, CDR1 MGHRA and CDR2 YSYEKL. DNA for the CDR3: TGCGCCAGCAGCCACCGACTCTCAGGGATCGACGAGCAGTACTTC. This translates into CASSHRLSGIDEQYF.

V and J are TRBV9 and TRBJ2-1, with D possibly TRBD1 on 7 matching bases. V lost 0 bases and J 7 bases, leaving 14 bases between the germline ends. In germline, CDR1 is SGDLS, CDR2 YYNGEE. CDR3 length equals 15 residues. This CDR3 reads CASSVGGGAGNEQFF. Here the CDR3 DNA reads TGTGCCAGCAGCGTAGGAGGGGGCGCGGGGAATGAGCAGTTCTTC.

CDR3 in amino acids: CSVLFSTGGNGYTF. The CDR3 bases are TGCAGCGTTCTCTTCTCGACAGGAGGAAATGGCTACACCTTC. This chain uses TRBV29-1 with TRBJ1-2; D is perhaps TRBD1 (6 bases). This CDR3 comprises 14 residues. Germline CDR1 SQVTM, CDR2 ANQGSEA. Deletions cut 5 bases from V and 6 bases from J, with 19 bases between.

The chain is built from TRBV25-1 and TRBJ2-1; tentatively, D is TRBD1 (6 bases). The CDR3 is 16 residues long. Germline CDR1 MGHDK, CDR2 SYGVNS. V lost 1 base and J lost 4, with 14 bases in between. The CDR3 DNA follows: TGTGCCAGCAGTGAATCAGGACAGAATCCGTACAATGAGCAGTTCTTC. Its translation: CASSESGQNPYNEQFF.

V and J are TRBV29-1 and TRBJ1-1; D ambiguous. In germline, CDR1 is SQVTM, CDR2 ANQGSEA. This CDR3 comprises 11 residues. Trimming took off 1 base at V and 8 bases at J, with 8 bases between the two ends. The CDR3 region is CSVEGGMEAFF. In DNA form, the CDR3 reads TGCAGCGTTGAAGGCGGTATGGAAGCTTTCTTT.

J is TRBJ1-1 and V is TRBV5-1; D perhaps matches TRBD1 (6 bases). Germline V gene data show CDR1 as SGHRS and CDR2 as YFSETQ. Trimming cost V 4 bases and J 1 base, with 11 bases left between them. The CDR3 is made up of 14 amino acids. The chain's CDR3 is CASSRWDKNTEAFF. In DNA form, the CDR3 reads TGCGCCAGCAGCCGATGGGACAAGAACACTGAAGCTTTCTTT.

V gene TRBV27 combines with J gene TRBJ2-7; 7 bases map to TRBD2. The trim removed 7 bases at V and 0 bases at J, leaving 6 bases unmatched. The germline CDR1 and CDR2 sequences are MNHEY and SMNVEV (reference sequence). This CDR3 comprises 14 residues. CDR3 amino acids: CASMGSGISYEQYF. The CDR3 DNA follows: TGTGCCAGCATGGGCAGCGGGATCTCCTACGAGCAGTACTTC.

The chain combines TRBV18 with TRBJ2-3, with D possibly TRBD1 on 5 matching bases. The CDR3 totals 14 residues. V lost 10 bases and J 0 bases, leaving 14 bases between the germline ends. Germline assignment: CDR1 KGHSH and CDR2 LQKENI. CDR3 loop: CANSDSLSTDTQYF. The CDR3 DNA follows: TGTGCCAACTCCGACAGCCTAAGCACAGATACGCAGTATTTT.

The chain has TRBV4-1 and TRBJ2-7, with D unresolved. V was cut by 4 bases and J by 3 bases, with 22 bases left in between. This CDR3 contains 17 residues. Germline V gives CDR1 MGHRA, CDR2 YSYEKL. The CDR3 loop is CASSRPPGQLNDYEQYF. For the CDR3, the DNA is TGCGCCAGCAGCCGACCCCCTGGGCAGCTAAATGACTACGAGCAGTACTTC.

The CDR3 is CAVSGTGVRETQYF. The CDR3 coding sequence is TGTGCCGTCTCCGGGACAGGGGTCAGAGAGACCCAGTACTTC. The rearrangement uses TRBV30 and TRBJ2-5; 10 bases are shared with TRBD1. There are 14 residues in the CDR3. V shed 8 bases and J 4 bases; nucleotides not matched to a gene: 10. Germline V gene lookup returns CDR1 GTSNPN and CDR2 SVGIG (reference sequence).

The V gene is TRBV14, the J gene TRBJ2-3, with D maybe TRBD2 (5 bases). CDR1 and CDR2 (germline): SGHDN, FVKESK. This CDR3 spans 13 amino acids. Deletions cut 4 bases from V and 6 bases from J, with 11 bases between. CDR3 region: CASSLDYVDTQYF. CDR3 in DNA: TGTGCCAGCAGCCTCGACTATGTCGATACGCAGTATTTT.

CDR3 DNA: TGTGCCAGCAGCAAACTAGCGTTAAGCTCCTACAATGAGCAGTTCTTC. Its translation is CASSKLALSSYNEQFF. The rearrangement links TRBV11-2 to TRBJ2-1; 7 bases fit TRBD2. After removal of 5 bases from V and 0 bases from J, the junction contained 7 bases not matched to a gene. Germline assignment: CDR1 SGHAT and CDR2 FQNNGV. The CDR3 is made up of 16 amino acids.

The chain is built from TRBV9 and TRBJ2-7, with 13 bases fitting TRBD2. Looked up from germline, CDR1 is SGDLS and CDR2 is YYNGEE. Trimming took 0 bases from V and 5 from J; bases not matched to a gene: 5. This CDR3 region has 16 residues. DNA for the CDR3: TGTGCCAGCAGCGTAGTCGGGACTAGCGGGATCCACGAGCAGTACTTC. This codes for CASSVVGTSGIHEQYF. Together with reference TRBV9 and TRBJ2-7, the CDR3 gives the full variable domain: DSGVTQTPKHLITATGQRVTLRCSPRSGDLSVYWYQQSLDQGLQFLIQYYNGEERAKGNILERFSAQQFPDLHSELNLSSLELGDSALYFCASSVVGTSGIHEQYFGPGTRLTVT.

The chain employs TRBV7-2 and TRBJ2-7; weak D call: TRBD2 (5 bases). Germline CDR1 and CDR2: SGHTA and FQGNSA. Trimming removed 5 bases at V and 3 bases at J, with 14 bases between. CDR3 length: 14 residues. CDR3 sequence (DNA): TGTGCCAGCAGCCTCCCGGAGGAAAGCTACGAGCAGTACTTC. Residues: CASSLPEESYEQYF.

This rearrangement joins TRBV6-1 to TRBJ2-7, with 8 bases that match TRBD2. Germline lookup yields CDR1 MNHNS and CDR2 SASEGT. The CDR3 loop spans 15 amino acids. V lost 4 bases and J lost 2; bases outside the gene matches: 7. The CDR3 here is CASSVRGGSAYEQYF. CDR3 in DNA: TGTGCCAGCAGTGTTCGCGGGGGGAGCGCCTACGAGCAGTACTTC.

This chain uses TRBV6-1 with TRBJ1-1; the D gene is possibly TRBD1 (5 bases). The CDR3 contains 14 residues. The germline CDR1 and CDR2 sequences are MNHNS and SASEGT. V was trimmed by 0 bases and J by 3 bases, leaving 8 bases between them. The CDR3 DNA is TGTGCCAGCAGTGAAGCCTTAGGGGACACTGAAGCTTTCTTT. Protein sequence: CASSEALGDTEAFF.

The chain has TRBV7-9 and TRBJ1-5; D gene unclear. The germline V gene has CDR1 SEHNR and CDR2 FQNEAQ (reference sequence). V was pared by 3 bases and J by 4 bases, with 4 bases between. This CDR3 region has 12 residues. CDR3 sequence: CASSFGNQPQHF. The CDR3 DNA reads TGTGCCAGCAGCTTCGGGAATCAGCCCCAGCATTTT. The full variable domain, rest sourced from reference TRBV7-9 and TRBJ1-5, is DTGVSQNPRHKITKRGQNVTFRCDPISEHNRLYWYRQTLGQGPEFLTYFQNEAQLEKSRLLSDRFSAERPKGSFSTLEIQRTEQGDSAMYLCASSFGNQPQHFGDGTRLSIL.

The CDR3 sequence is CASSPGGTSRQNEQYF. DNA of the CDR3: TGTGCCAGCTCACCGGGCGGGACTAGCAGGCAGAACGAGCAGTACTTC. The gene calls are TRBV18 and TRBJ2-7; the match to TRBD2 covers 9 bases. The V gene end was trimmed by 3 bases and the J gene end by 5 bases; junction bases not matched to a gene: 11. The CDR3 covers 16 residues. The V gene's germline CDR1 is KGHSH and CDR2 LQKENI.